This T cell receptor beta chain came from a study of CD8+ T cells in alopecia areata. Study at large: The drug, tofacitinib, lasted 6 to 18 months, followed by 6 months off drug. General study findings and limits: Normal scalp showed lower clonality than lesional scalp, especially alopecia totalis/universalis. Possibly as an HLA-related effect, TCR sharing across patients appeared less clear than in mice. There were also resident alphabeta T cells of normal skin sequenced in scalp samples.

RNA was isolated and reverse transcribed to cDNA, the sequencing template. The repertoire was sequenced with immunoSEQ multiplex PCR; TCRdb's copy has only in-frame clones and lacks some. The table includes some 200,000 clones, around 50% detected once. The CDR3 contains 13 residues. The V and J ends lost 4 bases and 7 bases respectively, with 17 bases between them. The germline V gene has CDR1 SQVTM and CDR2 ANQGSEA. This clone turned up a few times. Its antigen is unidentified. V is TRBV29-1 and J is TRBJ2-7; TRBD2 might be the D (5 bases). The source material was CD4+ T cells sorted from blood, sampled at week 0. This TCR derives from a human donor with alopecia areata. The CDR3, as DNA: TGCAGCGTTGGGGATGGGAGATTGCGGGAGCAGTACTTC. This codes for CSVGDGRLREQYF.